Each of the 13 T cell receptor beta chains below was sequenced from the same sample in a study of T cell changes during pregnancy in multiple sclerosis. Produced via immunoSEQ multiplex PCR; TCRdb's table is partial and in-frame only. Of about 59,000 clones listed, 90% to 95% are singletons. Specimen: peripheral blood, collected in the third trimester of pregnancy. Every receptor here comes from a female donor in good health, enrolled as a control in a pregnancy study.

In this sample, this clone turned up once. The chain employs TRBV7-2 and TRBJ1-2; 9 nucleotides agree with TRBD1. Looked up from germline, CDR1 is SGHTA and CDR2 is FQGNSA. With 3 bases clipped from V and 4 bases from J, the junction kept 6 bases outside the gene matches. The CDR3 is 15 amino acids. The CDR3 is CASSFGQGQGYGYTF. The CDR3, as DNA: TGTGCCAGCAGCTTCGGACAGGGGCAGGGCTATGGCTACACCTTC.

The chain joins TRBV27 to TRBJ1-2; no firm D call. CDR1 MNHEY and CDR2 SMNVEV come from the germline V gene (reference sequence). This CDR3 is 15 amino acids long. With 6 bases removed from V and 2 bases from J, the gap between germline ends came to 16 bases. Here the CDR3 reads CASSSRAGWNYGYTF. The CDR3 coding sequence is TGTGCCAGCAGCTCAAGGGCGGGGTGGAACTATGGCTACACCTTC.

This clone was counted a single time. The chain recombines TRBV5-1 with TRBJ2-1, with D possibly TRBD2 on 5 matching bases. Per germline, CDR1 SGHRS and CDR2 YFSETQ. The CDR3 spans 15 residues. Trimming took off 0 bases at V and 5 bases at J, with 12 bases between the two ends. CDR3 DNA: TGCGCCAGCAGCTTGGACGGGGTTCGGGACAATGAGCAGTTCTTC. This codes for CASSLDGVRDNEQFF.

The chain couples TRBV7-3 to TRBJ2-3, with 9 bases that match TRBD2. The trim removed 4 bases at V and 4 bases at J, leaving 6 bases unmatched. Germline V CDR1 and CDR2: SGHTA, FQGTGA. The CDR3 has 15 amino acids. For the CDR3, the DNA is TGTGCCAGCAGCTCCCAGCGCGGGGGGGCAGATACGCAGTATTTT. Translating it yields CASSSQRGGADTQYF.

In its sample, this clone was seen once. The CDR3 sequence is CASNHRGDTEAFF. CDR3 DNA: TGTGCCAGCAACCACAGGGGGGACACTGAAGCTTTCTTT. The chain has TRBV11-2 and TRBJ1-1, with TRBD1 identical over 8 bases. The CDR3 loop spans 13 amino acids. Per germline, CDR1 SGHAT and CDR2 FQNNGV. V lost 7 bases, J lost 3 bases, and 4 bases stayed unmatched.

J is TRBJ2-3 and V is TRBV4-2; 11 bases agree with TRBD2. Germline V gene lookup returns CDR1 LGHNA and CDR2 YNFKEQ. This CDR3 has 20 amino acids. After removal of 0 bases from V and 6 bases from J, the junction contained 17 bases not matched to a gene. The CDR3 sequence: CASSQDLVDLAGGGDDTQYF. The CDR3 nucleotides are TGTGCCAGCAGCCAAGATCTGGTGGACCTAGCGGGGGGAGGAGACGATACGCAGTATTTT.

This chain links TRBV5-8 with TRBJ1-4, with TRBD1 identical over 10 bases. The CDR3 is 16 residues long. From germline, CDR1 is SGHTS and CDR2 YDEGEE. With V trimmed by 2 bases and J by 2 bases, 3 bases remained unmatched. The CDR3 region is CASSLPDRGTNEKLFF. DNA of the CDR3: TGTGCCAGCAGCTTACCGGACAGGGGGACTAATGAAAAACTGTTTTTT.

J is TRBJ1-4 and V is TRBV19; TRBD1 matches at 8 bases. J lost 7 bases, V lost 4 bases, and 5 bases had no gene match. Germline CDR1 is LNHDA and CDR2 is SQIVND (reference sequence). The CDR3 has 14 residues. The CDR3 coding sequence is TGTGCCAGTAGTACAGGGGGCGCGGGTGAAAAACTGTTTTTT. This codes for CASSTGGAGEKLFF.

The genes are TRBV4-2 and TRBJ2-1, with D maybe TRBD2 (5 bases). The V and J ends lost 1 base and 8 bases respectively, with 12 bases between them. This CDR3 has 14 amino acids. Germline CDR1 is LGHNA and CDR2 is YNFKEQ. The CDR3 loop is CASSQVGSAYEQFF. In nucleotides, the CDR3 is TGTGCCAGCAGCCAAGTTGGTAGCGCCTATGAGCAGTTCTTC.

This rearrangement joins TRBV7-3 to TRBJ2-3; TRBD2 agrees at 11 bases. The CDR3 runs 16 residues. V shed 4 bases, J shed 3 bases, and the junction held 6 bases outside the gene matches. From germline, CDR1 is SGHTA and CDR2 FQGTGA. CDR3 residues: CASSSLGTSGTDTQYF. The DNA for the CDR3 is TGTGCCAGCAGCTCCCTGGGGACTAGCGGAACAGATACGCAGTATTTT.

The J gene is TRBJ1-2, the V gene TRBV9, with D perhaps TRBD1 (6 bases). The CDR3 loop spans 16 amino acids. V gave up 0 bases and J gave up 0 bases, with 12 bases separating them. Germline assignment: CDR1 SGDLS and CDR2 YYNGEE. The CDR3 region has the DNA TGTGCCAGCAGCGTAGCCCTGACAGGTCCTAACTATGGCTACACCTTC. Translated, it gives CASSVALTGPNYGYTF.

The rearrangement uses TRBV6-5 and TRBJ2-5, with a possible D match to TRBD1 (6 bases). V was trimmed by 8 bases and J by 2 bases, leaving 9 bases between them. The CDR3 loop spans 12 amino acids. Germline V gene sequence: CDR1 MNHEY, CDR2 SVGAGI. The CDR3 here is CASLDRQETQYF. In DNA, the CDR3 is TGTGCCAGCCTGGACAGACAAGAGACCCAGTACTTC.

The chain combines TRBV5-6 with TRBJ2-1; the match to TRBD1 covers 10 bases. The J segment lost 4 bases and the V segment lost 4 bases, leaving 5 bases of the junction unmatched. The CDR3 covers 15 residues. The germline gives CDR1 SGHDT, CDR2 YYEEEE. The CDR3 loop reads CASSKGQGEYNEQFF. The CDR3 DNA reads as TGTGCCAGCAGCAAAGGACAGGGGGAGTACAATGAGCAGTTCTTC.